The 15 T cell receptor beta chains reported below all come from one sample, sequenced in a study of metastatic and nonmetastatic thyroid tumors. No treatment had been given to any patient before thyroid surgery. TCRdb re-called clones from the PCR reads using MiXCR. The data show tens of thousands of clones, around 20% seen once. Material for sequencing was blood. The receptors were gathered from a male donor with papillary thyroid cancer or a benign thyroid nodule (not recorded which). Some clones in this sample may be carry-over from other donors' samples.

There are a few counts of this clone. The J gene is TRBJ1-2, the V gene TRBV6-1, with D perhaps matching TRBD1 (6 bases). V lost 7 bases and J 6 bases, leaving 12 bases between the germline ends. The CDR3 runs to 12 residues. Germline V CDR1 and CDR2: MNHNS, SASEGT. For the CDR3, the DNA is TGTGCCAGCAAACGCAGGGGAGATGGCTACACCTTC. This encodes CASKRRGDGYTF.

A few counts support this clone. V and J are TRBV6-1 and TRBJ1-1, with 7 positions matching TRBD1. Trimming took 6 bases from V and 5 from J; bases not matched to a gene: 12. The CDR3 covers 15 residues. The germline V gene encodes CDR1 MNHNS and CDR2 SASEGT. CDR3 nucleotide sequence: TGTGCCAGCAGCTCCGAGTACAGGGGCGCGACTGAAGCTTTCTTT. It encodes CASSSEYRGATEAFF.

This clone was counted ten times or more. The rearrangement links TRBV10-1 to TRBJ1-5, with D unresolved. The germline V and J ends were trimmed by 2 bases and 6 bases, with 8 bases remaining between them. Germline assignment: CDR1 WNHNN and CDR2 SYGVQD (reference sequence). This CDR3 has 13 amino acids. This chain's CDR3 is CASSEAVGQPQHF. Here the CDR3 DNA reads TGCGCCAGCAGTGAGGCTGTAGGTCAGCCCCAGCATTTT.

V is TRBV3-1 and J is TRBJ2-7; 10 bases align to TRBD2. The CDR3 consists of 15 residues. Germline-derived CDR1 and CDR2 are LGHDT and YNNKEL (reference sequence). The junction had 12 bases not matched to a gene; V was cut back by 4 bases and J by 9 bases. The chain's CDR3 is CASSPLAGEPNGQYF. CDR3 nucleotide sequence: TGTGCCAGCAGCCCTCTAGCGGGAGAGCCGAACGGGCAGTACTTC.

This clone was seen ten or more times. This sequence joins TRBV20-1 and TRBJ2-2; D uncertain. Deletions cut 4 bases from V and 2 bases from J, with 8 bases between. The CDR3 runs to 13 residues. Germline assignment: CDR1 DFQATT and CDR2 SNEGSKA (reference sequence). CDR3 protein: CSAIQGNTGELFF. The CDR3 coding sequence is TGCAGTGCTATACAAGGAAACACCGGGGAGCTGTTTTTT.

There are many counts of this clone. The CDR3 sequence: CASSLFQLAGGETQYF. The CDR3 DNA reads as TGTGCCAGCAGCTTATTTCAACTAGCGGGAGGAGAGACCCAGTACTTC. The chain links TRBV7-8 to TRBJ2-5; 12 bases line up with TRBD2. Trimming removed 2 bases from V and 4 bases from J; junction bases left unmatched: 5. The CDR3 covers 16 residues. Germline loops: CDR1 SGHVS, CDR2 FQNEAQ. The whole variable domain, remainder taken from reference TRBV7-8 and TRBJ2-5, is GAGVSQSPRYKVAKRGQDVALRCDPISGHVSLFWYQQALGQGPEFLTYFQNEAQLDKSGLPSDRFFAERPEGSVSTLKIQRTQQEDSAVYLCASSLFQLAGGETQYFGPGTRLLVL.

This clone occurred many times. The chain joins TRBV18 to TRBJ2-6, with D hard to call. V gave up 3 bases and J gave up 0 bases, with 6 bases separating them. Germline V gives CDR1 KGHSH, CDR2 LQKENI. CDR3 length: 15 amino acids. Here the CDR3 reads CASSPGNSGANVLTF. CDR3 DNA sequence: TGTGCCAGCTCACCTGGAAACTCTGGGGCCAACGTCCTGACTTTC.

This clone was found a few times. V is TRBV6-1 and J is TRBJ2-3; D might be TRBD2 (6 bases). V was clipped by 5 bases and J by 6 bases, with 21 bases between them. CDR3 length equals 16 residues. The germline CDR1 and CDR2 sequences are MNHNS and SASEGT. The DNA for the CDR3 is TGTGCCAGCAGTAGCGCTAGCGTGAGGGCGGGGGATACGCAGTATTTT. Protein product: CASSSASVRAGDTQYF.

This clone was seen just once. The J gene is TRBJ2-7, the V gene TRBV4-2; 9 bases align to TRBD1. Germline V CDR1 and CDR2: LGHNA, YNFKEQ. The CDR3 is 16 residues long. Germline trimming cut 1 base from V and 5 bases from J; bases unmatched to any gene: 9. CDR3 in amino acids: CASSQGIRTGAHEQYF. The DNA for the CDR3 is TGTGCCAGCAGCCAAGGTATTCGGACAGGGGCCCACGAGCAGTACTTC.

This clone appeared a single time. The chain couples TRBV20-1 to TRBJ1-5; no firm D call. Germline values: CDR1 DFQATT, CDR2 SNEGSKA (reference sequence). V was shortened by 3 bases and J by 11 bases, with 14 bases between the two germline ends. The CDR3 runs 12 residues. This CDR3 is CSARTSFGTQHF. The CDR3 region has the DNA TGCAGTGCTAGGACTAGTTTCGGGACCCAGCATTTT.

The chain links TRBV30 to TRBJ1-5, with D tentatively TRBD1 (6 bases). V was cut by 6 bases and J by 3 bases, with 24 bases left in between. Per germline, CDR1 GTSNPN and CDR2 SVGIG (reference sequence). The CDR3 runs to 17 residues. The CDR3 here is CACKAGEARRDNQPQHF. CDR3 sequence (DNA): TGTGCCTGTAAGGCAGGGGAGGCCAGACGGGACAATCAGCCCCAGCATTTT.

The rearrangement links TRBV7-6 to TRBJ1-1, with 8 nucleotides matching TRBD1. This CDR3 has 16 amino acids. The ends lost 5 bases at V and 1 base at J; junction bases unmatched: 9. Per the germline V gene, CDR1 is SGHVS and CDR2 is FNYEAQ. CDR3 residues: CASSPGQGIPNTEAFF. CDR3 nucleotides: TGTGCCAGCAGCCCAGGACAGGGAATTCCGAACACTGAAGCTTTCTTT.

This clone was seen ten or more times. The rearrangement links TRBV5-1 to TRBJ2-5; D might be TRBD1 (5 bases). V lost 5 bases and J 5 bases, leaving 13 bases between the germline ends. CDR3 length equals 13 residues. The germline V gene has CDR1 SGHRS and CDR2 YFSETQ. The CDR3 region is CASSKGVGETQYF. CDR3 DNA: TGCGCCAGCAGTAAAGGGGTCGGGGAGACCCAGTACTTC.

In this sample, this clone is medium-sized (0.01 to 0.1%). CDR3 residues: CATKDRAGTSWGEQYF. In nucleotides, the CDR3 is TGTGCCACCAAGGATCGAGCGGGGACTTCCTGGGGCGAGCAGTACTTC. The chain carries TRBV27 and TRBJ2-7, with TRBD2 identical over 7 bases. The CDR3 sequence is 16 residues long. The trim removed 10 bases at V and 6 bases at J, leaving 21 bases unmatched. Germline CDR1 reads MNHEY; CDR2 reads SMNVEV (reference sequence).

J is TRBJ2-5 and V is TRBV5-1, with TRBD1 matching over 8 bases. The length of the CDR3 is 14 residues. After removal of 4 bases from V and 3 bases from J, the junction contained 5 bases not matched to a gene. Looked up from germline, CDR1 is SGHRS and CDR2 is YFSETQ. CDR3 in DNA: TGCGCCAGCAGCGGACAGGGTTTGAAAGAGACCCAGTACTTC. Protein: CASSGQGLKETQYF.